The following is a T cell receptor beta chain sequence with its context. This table comes from immunoSEQ multiplex PCR, and its TCRdb copy is limited to in-frame clones, with some not included. The sample has some 41,000 clones; around 93% are singletons. These data are taken from a study of T cell changes during pregnancy in multiple sclerosis. The material sequenced was CD4+ T cells from peripheral blood mononuclear cells, taken in the third trimester of pregnancy. This clonotype was sampled from a female donor in good health, enrolled as a control in a pregnancy study.

CDR3 amino acids: CASSLRAGTGWSGYTF. CDR3 DNA: TGTGCCAGCAGCTTGAGAGCAGGGACAGGGTGGAGCGGCTACACCTTC. The chain uses TRBV5-4 and TRBJ1-2, with 9 bases aligning to TRBD1. Germline CDR1 is SGHNT and CDR2 is YYREEE (reference sequence). The junction had 12 bases not matched to a gene; V was cut back by 1 base and J by 8 bases. The CDR3 is made up of 16 amino acids.